This TCR beta chain was observed in a study of technical replicates of blood from a few donors. Sequenced by immunoSEQ multiplex PCR; TCRdb stores in-frame clones only, minus some. The profile shows about 76,000 clones, 80% to 90% of them singletons. Material for sequencing was PBMCs. This TCR came from a human donor in good health. Some clones in this sample may be carry-over from other donors' samples.

CDR3 region: CASSREYTNTGELFF. CDR3 coding DNA: TGTGCCAGCAGCCGGGAGTATACGAACACCGGGGAGCTGTTTTTT. The chain couples TRBV6-1 to TRBJ2-2, with D possibly matching TRBD2 (6 bases). Deletions cut 6 bases from V and 0 bases from J, with 11 bases between. The CDR3 runs to 15 residues. CDR1 MNHNS and CDR2 SASEGT come from the germline V gene.